The 4 T cell receptor beta chains presented below share a single source sample, sequenced in a study of vaccination and CD4 T cells after COVID-19. An Oncomine TCR Beta short-read assay was used to sequence the DNA from cultured CD4+ T cells. Each CDR3 protein is one row after TCRdb ran MiXCR on the PCR reads. The top ten hold 28% of the sample, which has more than 20,000 distinct CDR3 sequences, about 50% seen once. No cognate antigen is known for these TCRs. Treatment in this sample: approximately 9-day PBMC culture with coronavirus spike peptide pools or control peptides (ViraFEST assay). Sample: CD4+ T cells from blood, cultured in vitro, taken before SARS-CoV-2 vaccination. These receptors originate from a human donor who received a COVID-19 vaccine.

This clonotype was detected only once. V gene TRBV7-3 combines with J gene TRBJ2-5; TRBD2 matches at 8 bases. From germline, CDR1 is SGHTA and CDR2 FQGTGA. V was clipped by 4 bases and J by 5 bases; unmatched bases: 6. The length of the CDR3 is 14 residues. DNA of the CDR3: TGTGCCAGCAGCTCCGGACTAGCCGGTGAGACCCAGTACTTC. Its translation: CASSSGLAGETQYF. The variable domain in full, with the rest retrieved from reference TRBV7-3 and TRBJ2-5, is GAGVSQTPSNKVTEKGKYVELRCDPISGHTALYWYRQSLGQGPEFLIYFQGTGAADDSGLPNDRFFAVRPEGSVSTLKIQRTERGDSAVYLCASSSGLAGETQYFGPGTRLLVL.

The genes are TRBV7-9 and TRBJ2-1; no clear D. The V gene lost 5 bases and the J gene lost 4 bases, with 6 bases spanning the gap. This CDR3 has 12 amino acids. The germline V gene encodes CDR1 SEHNR and CDR2 FQNEAQ (reference sequence). This CDR3 is CASSNRYNEQFF. CDR3 coding DNA: TGTGCCAGCAGCAACCGGTACAATGAGCAGTTCTTC. The full variable domain, completed using reference TRBV7-9 and TRBJ2-1, is DTGVSQNPRHKITKRGQNVTFRCDPISEHNRLYWYRQTLGQGPEFLTYFQNEAQLEKSRLLSDRFSAERPKGSFSTLEIQRTEQGDSAMYLCASSNRYNEQFFGPGTRLTVL.

Points on this clonotype: At one end, the junction sequence differs from germline, possibly due to a read error. The V gene is TRBV5-3, the J gene TRBJ1-6; D gene unclear. TRBV5-3 is treated as an ORF (open reading frame) with a function not yet certain. This CDR3 spans 13 amino acids. CDR3 region: CASSLQINSPLHF. Written as DNA, the CDR3 is TGTGCCAGCAGCTTGCAGATTAATTCACCCCTCCACTTT.

The V call is TRBV29-1, the J call TRBJ2-3; the match to TRBD2 covers 8 bases. The CDR3 totals 15 residues. After removal of 5 bases from V and 2 bases from J, the junction contained 9 bases not matched to a gene. CDR1 and CDR2 (germline): SQVTM, ANQGSEA. The CDR3: CSVSQAGENTDTQYF. CDR3 DNA sequence: TGCAGCGTTTCCCAAGCGGGGGAAAACACAGATACGCAGTATTTT.